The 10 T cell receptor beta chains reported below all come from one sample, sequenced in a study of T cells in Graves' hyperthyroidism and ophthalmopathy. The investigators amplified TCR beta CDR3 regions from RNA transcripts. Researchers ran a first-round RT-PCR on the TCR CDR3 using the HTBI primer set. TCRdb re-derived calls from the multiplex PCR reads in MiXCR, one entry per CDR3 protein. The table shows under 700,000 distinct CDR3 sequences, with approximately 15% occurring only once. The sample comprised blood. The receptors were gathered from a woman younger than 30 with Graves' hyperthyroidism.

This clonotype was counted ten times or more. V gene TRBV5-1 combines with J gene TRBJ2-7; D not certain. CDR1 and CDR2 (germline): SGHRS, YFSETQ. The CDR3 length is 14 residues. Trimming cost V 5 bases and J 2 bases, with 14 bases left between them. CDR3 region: CASRPAYQPYEQYF. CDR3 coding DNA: TGCGCCAGCAGGCCAGCTTACCAGCCCTACGAGCAGTACTTC.

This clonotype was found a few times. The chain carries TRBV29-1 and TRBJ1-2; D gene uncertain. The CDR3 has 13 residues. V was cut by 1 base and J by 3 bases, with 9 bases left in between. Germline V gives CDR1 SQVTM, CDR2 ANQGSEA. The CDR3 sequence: CSVEGQAYYGYTF. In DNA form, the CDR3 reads TGCAGCGTTGAAGGTCAGGCTTACTATGGCTACACCTTC. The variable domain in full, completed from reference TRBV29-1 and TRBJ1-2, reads SAVISQKPSRDICQRGTSLTIQCQVDSQVTMMFWYRQQPGQSLTLIATANQGSEATYESGFVIDKFPISRPNLTFSTLTVSNMSPEDSSIYLCSVEGQAYYGYTFGSGTRLTVV.

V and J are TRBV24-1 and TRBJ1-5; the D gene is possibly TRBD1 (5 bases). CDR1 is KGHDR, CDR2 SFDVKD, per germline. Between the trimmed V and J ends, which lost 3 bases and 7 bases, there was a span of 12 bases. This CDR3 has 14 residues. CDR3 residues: CATSDTQGRQPQHF. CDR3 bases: TGTGCCACCAGTGATACTCAGGGCCGCCAGCCCCAGCATTTT.

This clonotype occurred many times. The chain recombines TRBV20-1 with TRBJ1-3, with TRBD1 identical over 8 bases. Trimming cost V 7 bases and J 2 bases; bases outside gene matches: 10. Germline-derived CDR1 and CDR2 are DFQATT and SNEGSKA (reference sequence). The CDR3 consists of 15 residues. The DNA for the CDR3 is TGCAGTGTCCCAGGGGGCCGGGGAGCTGGAAACACCATATATTTT. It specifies CSVPGGRGAGNTIYF.

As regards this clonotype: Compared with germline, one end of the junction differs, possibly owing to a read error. CDR3 coding DNA: TGTGCCGGCAGCCGAGGCCTGGGACAGGATAACACTGAAGCTTTCTTT. This encodes CAGSRGLGQDNTEAFF. The gene calls are TRBV3-1 and TRBJ1-1; 8 bases fit TRBD1. In germline, CDR1 is LGHDT, CDR2 YNNKEL (reference sequence). This CDR3 is 16 amino acids long.

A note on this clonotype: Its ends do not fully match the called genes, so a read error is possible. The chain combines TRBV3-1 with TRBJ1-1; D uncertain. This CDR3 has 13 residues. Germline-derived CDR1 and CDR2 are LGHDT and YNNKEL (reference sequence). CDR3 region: CASSLGLNTAAFF. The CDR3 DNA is TGTGCCAGCAGCCTGGGTCTGAACACTGCAGCTTTCTTT.

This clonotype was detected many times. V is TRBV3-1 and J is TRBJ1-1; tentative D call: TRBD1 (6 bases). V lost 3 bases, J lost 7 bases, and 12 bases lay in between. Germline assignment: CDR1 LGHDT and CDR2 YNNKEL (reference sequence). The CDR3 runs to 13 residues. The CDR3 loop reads CASSHLQGIEAFF. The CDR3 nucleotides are TGTGCCAGCAGCCACCTACAGGGTATTGAAGCTTTCTTT.

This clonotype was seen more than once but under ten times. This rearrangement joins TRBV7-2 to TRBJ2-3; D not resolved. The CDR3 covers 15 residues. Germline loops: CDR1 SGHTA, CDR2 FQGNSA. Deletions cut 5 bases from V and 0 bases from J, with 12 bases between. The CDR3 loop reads CASSPMASSTDTQYF. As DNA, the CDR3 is TGTGCCAGCAGCCCAATGGCCAGTAGCACAGATACGCAGTATTTT.

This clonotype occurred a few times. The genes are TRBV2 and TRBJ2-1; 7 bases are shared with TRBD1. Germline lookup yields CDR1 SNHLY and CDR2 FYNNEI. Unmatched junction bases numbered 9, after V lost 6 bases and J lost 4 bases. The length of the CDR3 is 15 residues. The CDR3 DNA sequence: TGTGCCAGCAGGGAATACAGGGGACCTTACAATGAGCAGTTCTTC. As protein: CASREYRGPYNEQFF.

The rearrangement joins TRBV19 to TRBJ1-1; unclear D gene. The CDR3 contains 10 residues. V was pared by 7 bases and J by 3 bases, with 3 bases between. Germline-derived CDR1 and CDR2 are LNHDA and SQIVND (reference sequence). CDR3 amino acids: CASNYTEAFF. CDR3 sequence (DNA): TGTGCCAGTAACTACACTGAAGCTTTCTTT.